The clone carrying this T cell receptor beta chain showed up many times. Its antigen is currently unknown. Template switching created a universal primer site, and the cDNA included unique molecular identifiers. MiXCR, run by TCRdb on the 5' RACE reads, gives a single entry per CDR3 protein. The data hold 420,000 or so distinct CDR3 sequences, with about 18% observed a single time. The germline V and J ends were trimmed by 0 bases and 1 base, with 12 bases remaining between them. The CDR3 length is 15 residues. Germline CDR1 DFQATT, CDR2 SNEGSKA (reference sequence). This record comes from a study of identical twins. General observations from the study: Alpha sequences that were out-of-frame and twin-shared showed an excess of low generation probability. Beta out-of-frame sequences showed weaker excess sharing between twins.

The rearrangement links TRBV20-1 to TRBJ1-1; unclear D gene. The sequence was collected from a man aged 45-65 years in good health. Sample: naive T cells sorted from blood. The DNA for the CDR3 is TGCAGTGCTAGAGATCTGGGCAGAAAGAACACTGAAGCTTTCTTT. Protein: CSARDLGRKNTEAFF.